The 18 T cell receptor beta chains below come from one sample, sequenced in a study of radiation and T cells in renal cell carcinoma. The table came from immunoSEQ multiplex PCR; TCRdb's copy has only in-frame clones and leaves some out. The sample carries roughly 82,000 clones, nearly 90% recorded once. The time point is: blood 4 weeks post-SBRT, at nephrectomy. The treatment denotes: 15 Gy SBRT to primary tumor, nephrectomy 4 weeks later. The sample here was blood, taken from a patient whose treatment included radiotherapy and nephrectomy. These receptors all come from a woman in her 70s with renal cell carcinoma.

CDR3 region: CASTSFRRPEAFF. CDR3 DNA: TGTGCCAGTACCTCCTTTCGACGGCCTGAAGCTTTCTTT. The chain uses TRBV19 and TRBJ1-1; D not resolved. V lost 7 bases to trimming and J lost 6 bases, with 15 bases between them. The CDR3 length is 13 residues. Germline V gene sequence: CDR1 LNHDA, CDR2 SQIVND (reference sequence).

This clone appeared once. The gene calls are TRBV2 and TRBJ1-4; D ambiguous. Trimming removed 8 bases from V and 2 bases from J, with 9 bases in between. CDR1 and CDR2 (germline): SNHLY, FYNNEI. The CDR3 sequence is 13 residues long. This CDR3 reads CASLQETNEKLFF. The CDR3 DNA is TGTGCCAGCCTCCAGGAGACTAATGAAAAACTGTTTTTT.

CDR3 amino acids: CASSFMNIRSHGYTF. The CDR3 region has the DNA TGTGCCAGCAGCTTCATGAACATACGTTCTCATGGCTACACCTTC. The chain is built from TRBV7-2 and TRBJ1-2; D is unclear. The CDR3 consists of 15 residues. Germline loops: CDR1 SGHTA, CDR2 FQGNSA. V was pared by 3 bases and J by 6 bases, with 17 bases between.

CDR3 in DNA: TGTGCCAGCAGCCTAGGGAGTAACACTGAAGCTTTCTTT. Protein: CASSLGSNTEAFF. The V gene is TRBV9, the J gene TRBJ1-1; no clear D gene. The V end lost 4 bases, the J end lost 2 bases, and 9 bases lay between the germline ends. The CDR3 contains 13 residues. CDR1 SGDLS and CDR2 YYNGEE come from the germline V gene.

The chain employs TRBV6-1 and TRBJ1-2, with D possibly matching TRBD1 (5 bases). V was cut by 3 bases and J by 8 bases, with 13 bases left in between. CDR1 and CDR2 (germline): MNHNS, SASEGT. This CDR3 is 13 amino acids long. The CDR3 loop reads CASSDVSGKGYTF. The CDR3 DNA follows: TGTGCCAGCAGTGATGTTTCAGGGAAGGGCTACACCTTC.

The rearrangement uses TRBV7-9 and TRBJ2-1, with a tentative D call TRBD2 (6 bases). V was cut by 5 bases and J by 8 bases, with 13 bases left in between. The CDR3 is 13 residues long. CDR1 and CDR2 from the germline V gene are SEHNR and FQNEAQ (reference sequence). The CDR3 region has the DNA TGTGCCAGCAGCCAGACTAGTTTATATGAGCAGTTCTTC. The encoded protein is CASSQTSLYEQFF.

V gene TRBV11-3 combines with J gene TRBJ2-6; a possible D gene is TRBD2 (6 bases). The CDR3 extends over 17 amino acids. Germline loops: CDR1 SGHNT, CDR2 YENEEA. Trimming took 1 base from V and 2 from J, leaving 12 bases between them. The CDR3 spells CASSLVGWGAGANVLTF. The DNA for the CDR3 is TGTGCCAGCAGCTTAGTCGGCTGGGGGGCTGGGGCCAACGTCCTGACTTTC.

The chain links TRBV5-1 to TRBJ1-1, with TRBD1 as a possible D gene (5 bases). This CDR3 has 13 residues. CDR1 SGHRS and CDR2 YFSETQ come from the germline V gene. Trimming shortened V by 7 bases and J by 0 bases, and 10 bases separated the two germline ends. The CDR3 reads CASGAELNTEAFF. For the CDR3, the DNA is TGCGCCAGCGGGGCAGAGTTGAACACTGAAGCTTTCTTT.

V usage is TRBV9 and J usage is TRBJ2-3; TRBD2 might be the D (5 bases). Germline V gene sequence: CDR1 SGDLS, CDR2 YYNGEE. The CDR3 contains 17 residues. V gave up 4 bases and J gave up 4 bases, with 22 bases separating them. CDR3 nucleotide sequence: TGTGCCAGCAGCAGCGGCCGTAGGGAGTCAGTCTCAGATACGCAGTATTTT. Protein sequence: CASSSGRRESVSDTQYF.

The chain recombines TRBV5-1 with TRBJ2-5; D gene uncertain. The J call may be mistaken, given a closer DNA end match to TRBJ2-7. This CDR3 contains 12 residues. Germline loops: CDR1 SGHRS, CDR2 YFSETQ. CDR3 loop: CASSLADYEQYF. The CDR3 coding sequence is TGCGCCAGCAGCTTGGCCGACTACGAGCAGTACTTC.

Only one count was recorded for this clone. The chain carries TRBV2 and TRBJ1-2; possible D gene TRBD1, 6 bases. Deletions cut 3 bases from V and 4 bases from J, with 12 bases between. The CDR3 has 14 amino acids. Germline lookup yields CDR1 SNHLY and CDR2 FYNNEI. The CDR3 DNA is TGTGCCAGCAGTGAGGTGGGGGGCGTCTATGGCTACACCTTC. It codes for CASSEVGGVYGYTF.

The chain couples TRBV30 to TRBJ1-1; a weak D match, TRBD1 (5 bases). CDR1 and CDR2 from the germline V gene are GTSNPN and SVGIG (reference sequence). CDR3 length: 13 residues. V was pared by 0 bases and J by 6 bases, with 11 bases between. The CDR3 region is CAWSVLRAPEAFF. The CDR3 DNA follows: TGTGCCTGGAGTGTACTCAGGGCTCCTGAAGCTTTCTTT.

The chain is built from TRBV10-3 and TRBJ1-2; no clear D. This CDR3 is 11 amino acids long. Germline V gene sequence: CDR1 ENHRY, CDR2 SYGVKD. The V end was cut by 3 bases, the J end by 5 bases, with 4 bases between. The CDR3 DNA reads TGTGCCATCAGTGATCTGTATGGCTACACCTTC. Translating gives CAISDLYGYTF.

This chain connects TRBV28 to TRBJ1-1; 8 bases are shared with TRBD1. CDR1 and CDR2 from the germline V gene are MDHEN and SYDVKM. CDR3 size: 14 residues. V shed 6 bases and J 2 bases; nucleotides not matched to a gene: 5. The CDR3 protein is CASRWDRFNTEAFF. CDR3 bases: TGTGCCAGCAGGTGGGACAGGTTTAACACTGAAGCTTTCTTT. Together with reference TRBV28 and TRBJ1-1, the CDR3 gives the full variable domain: DVKVTQSSRYLVKRTGEKVFLECVQDMDHENMFWYRQDPGLGLRLIYFSYDVKMKEKGDIPEGYSVSREKKERFSLILESASTNQTSMYLCASRWDRFNTEAFFGQGTRLTVV.

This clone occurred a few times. The CDR3 DNA follows: TGTGCCAGCAGCTTGAATCTTCCGAGGGGGGCGAATCAGCCCCAGCATTTT. This sequence encodes CASSLNLPRGANQPQHF. This chain connects TRBV7-8 to TRBJ1-5; the D gene is possibly TRBD1 (6 bases). The CDR3 is made up of 17 amino acids. The germline V and J ends were trimmed by 3 bases and 4 bases, with 19 bases remaining between them. Germline lookup yields CDR1 SGHVS and CDR2 FQNEAQ.

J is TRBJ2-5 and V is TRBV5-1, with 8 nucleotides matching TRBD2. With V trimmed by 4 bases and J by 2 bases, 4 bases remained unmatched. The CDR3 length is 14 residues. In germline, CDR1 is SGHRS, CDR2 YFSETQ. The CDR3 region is CASSPSGGQETQYF. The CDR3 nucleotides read TGCGCCAGCAGCCCTTCGGGGGGGCAAGAGACCCAGTACTTC.

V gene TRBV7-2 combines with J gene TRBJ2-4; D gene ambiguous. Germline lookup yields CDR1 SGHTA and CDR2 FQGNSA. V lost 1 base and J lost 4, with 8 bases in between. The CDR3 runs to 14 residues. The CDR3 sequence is CASSLGGSKNIQYF. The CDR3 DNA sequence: TGTGCCAGCAGCTTAGGAGGTTCTAAAAACATTCAGTACTTC.

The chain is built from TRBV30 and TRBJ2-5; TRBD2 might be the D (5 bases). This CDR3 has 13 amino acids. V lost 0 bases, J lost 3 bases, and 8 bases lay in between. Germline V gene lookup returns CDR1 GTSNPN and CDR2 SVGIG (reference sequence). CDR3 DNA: TGTGCCTGGAGTGTACGGCGGGAAGAGACCCAGTACTTC. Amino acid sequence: CAWSVRREETQYF.